There are many counts of the clone carrying this T cell receptor beta chain. Its antigen is not identified. Germline V gene lookup returns CDR1 ENHRY and CDR2 SYGVKD. V was clipped by 8 bases and J by 2 bases, with 7 bases between them. The CDR3 totals 13 residues. This sample was included in a study of CD8 T cells in ankylosing spondylitis. Study results and limitations: Significant enrichment of disease-linked clones was reported in matched ankylosing spondylitis synovial fluid. Apparently characteristic of ankylosing spondylitis blood was a TCR beta motif (about eight highly homologous variants).

Quantitative barcoded 5'-RACE was used to prepare TCR beta libraries. Using its own MiXCR run on the 5' RACE reads, TCRdb lists one record per CDR3 protein. The data contain a few hundred thousand distinct CDR3 sequences, less than 25% of them singletons. The TCR comes from a female donor with ankylosing spondylitis or in good health (not recorded which). The sequenced sample consisted of blood, either unsorted or a sorted T cell fraction (not recorded which). The chain joins TRBV10-3 to TRBJ2-6, with unresolved D. In DNA, the CDR3 is TGTGCCATCCGGGTTGCTGGGGCCAACGTCCTGACTTTC. Its protein is CAIRVAGANVLTF.